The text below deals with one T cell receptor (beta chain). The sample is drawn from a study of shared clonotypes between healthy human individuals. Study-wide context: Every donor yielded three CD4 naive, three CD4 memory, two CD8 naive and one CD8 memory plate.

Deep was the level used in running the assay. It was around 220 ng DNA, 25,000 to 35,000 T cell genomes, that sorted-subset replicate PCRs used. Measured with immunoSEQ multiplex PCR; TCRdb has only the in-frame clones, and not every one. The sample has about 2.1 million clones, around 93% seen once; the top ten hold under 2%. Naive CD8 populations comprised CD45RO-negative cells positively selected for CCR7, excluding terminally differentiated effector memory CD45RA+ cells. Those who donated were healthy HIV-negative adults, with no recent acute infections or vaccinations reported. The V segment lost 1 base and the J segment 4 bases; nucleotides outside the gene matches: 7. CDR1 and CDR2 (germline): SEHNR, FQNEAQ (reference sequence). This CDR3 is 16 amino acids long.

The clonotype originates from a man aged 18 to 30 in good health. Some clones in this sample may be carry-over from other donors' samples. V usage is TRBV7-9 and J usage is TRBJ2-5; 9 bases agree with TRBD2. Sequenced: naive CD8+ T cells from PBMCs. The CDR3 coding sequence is TGTGCCAGCAGCTTAGGTGTAGCGGGAGTATCAGAGACCCAGTACTTC. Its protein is CASSLGVAGVSETQYF.